This entry lists 10 T cell receptor beta chains sequenced from one sample in a study of Graves' ophthalmopathy and Graves' hyperthyroidism. RNA served as the template for amplifying TCR beta CDR3 regions. First-round RT-PCR relied on HTBI primers, and a second-round multiplex PCR came next. Via MiXCR, TCRdb re-called the multiplex PCR reads, giving one row per CDR3 protein. The sample holds around 51,000 distinct CDR3 sequences; around 50% are singletons and the top ten take approximately 23%. Sequencing was done on a sample of peripheral blood. The receptors originated from an adult man with Graves' ophthalmopathy.

The chain links TRBV7-9 to TRBJ2-7; D perhaps matches TRBD1 (6 bases). The CDR3 extends over 15 amino acids. With 2 bases removed from V and 0 bases from J, the gap between germline ends came to 11 bases. The germline CDR1 and CDR2 sequences are SEHNR and FQNEAQ (reference sequence). Here the CDR3 DNA reads TGTGCCAGCAGCTTACCGGGACAATTCTCCTACGAGCAGTACTTC. This codes for CASSLPGQFSYEQYF.

In DNA form, the CDR3 reads TGCAGTGCTGGGACAGCGAACACTGAAGCTTTCTTT. This translates into CSAGTANTEAFF. The chain is built from TRBV20-1 and TRBJ1-1, with 7 nucleotides matching TRBD1. Germline CDR1 reads DFQATT; CDR2 reads SNEGSKA (reference sequence). V lost 5 bases to trimming and J lost 1 base; unmatched junction nucleotides: 1. This CDR3 has 12 residues.

This clonotype was seen many times. The genes are TRBV20-1 and TRBJ1-3; possibly TRBD1 for D (5 bases). V was trimmed by 7 bases and J by 1 base, leaving 11 bases between them. The length of the CDR3 is 13 residues. Germline V CDR1 and CDR2: DFQATT, SNEGSKA (reference sequence). CDR3 sequence (DNA): TGCAGTGTCCAGGGAGAGTCTGGAAACACCATATATTTT. It encodes CSVQGESGNTIYF.

In its sample, this clonotype was seen many times. The chain is built from TRBV5-5 and TRBJ2-7, with unresolved D. CDR1 SGHKS and CDR2 YYEKEE come from the germline V gene (reference sequence). The length of the CDR3 is 13 residues. The V end was cut by 2 bases, the J end by 2 bases, with 8 bases between. In DNA, the CDR3 is TGTGCCAGCAGCTTTGCCGGTCCCTACGAGCAGTACTTC. Protein product: CASSFAGPYEQYF. Using reference TRBV5-5 and TRBJ2-7 for the parts outside the CDR3, the full variable domain is DAGVTQSPTHLIKTRGQQVTLRCSPISGHKSVSWYQQVLGQGPQFIFQYYEKEERGRGNFPDRFSARQFPNYSSELNVNALLLGDSALYLCASSFAGPYEQYFGPGTRLTVT.

This chain uses TRBV24-1 with TRBJ2-7; 9 bases are a match to TRBD1. This CDR3 has 14 amino acids. CDR1 and CDR2 from the germline V gene are KGHDR and SFDVKD. The trim removed 3 bases at V and 4 bases at J, leaving 3 bases unmatched. The chain's CDR3 is CATSDAGTGYEQYF. CDR3 DNA: TGTGCCACCAGTGATGCCGGGACAGGGTACGAGCAGTACTTC.

This clonotype was seen at least ten times. This chain joins TRBV5-1 and TRBJ1-3; D call uncertain. V dropped 4 bases and J dropped 0 bases, with 14 bases sitting between them. Germline V gives CDR1 SGHRS, CDR2 YFSETQ. The CDR3 totals 16 residues. DNA for the CDR3: TGCGCCAGCAGCCCCTCCGTTACTTCCTCTGGAAACACCATATATTTT. Encoded protein: CASSPSVTSSGNTIYF.

This clonotype showed up just a few times. The chain links TRBV2 to TRBJ1-1; D is unclear. CDR1 is SNHLY, CDR2 FYNNEI, per germline. V was pared by 6 bases and J by 1 base, with 9 bases between. The CDR3 is 13 amino acids. CDR3 sequence: CASRVDQNTEAFF. CDR3 bases: TGTGCCAGCAGGGTCGATCAGAACACTGAAGCTTTCTTT.

The chain recombines TRBV12-3 or TRBV12-4 with TRBJ1-1, with D possibly being TRBD1 (5 bases). The CDR3 runs 14 residues. V dropped 6 bases and J dropped 3 bases, with 14 bases sitting between them. CDR3 coding DNA: TGTGCCAGCAGCCCGGGACGGCGGGACACTGAAGCTTTCTTT. It encodes CASSPGRRDTEAFF.

Ten or more counts support this clonotype. V is TRBV7-9 and J is TRBJ1-1; D gene ambiguous. Trimming took 0 bases from V and 6 from J, leaving 2 bases between them. This CDR3 region has 11 residues. CDR1 SEHNR and CDR2 FQNEAQ come from the germline V gene (reference sequence). CDR3 coding DNA: TGTGCCAGCAGCTTAGCGGCTGAAGCTTTCTTT. Translated, it gives CASSLAAEAFF.

V gene TRBV7-9 combines with J gene TRBJ1-1; D not resolved. CDR1 and CDR2 (germline): SEHNR, FQNEAQ (reference sequence). The CDR3 length is 14 residues. V was cut by 1 base and J by 2 bases, with 8 bases left in between. The CDR3: CASSLDGVNTEAFF. CDR3 bases: TGTGCCAGCAGCTTAGACGGGGTCAACACTGAAGCTTTCTTT. The variable domain in full, completed from reference TRBV7-9 and TRBJ1-1, reads DTGVSQNPRHKITKRGQNVTFRCDPISEHNRLYWYRQTLGQGPEFLTYFQNEAQLEKSRLLSDRFSAERPKGSFSTLEIQRTEQGDSAMYLCASSLDGVNTEAFFGQGTRLTVV.